The 21 T cell receptor beta chains given below trace back to one sample, sequenced in a study of identifying expanded T cells in peripheral blood. Produced via immunoSEQ multiplex PCR; TCRdb's table is partial and in-frame only. The repertoire has around 100,000 clones, around 88% of them found once; the top ten carry over 15%. Sequencing input: blood. These receptors came from a person aged 18 to 75 in good health.

The chain recombines TRBV2 with TRBJ2-3; tentatively, D is TRBD2 (7 bases). Between the trimmed V and J ends, which lost 2 bases and 3 bases, there was a span of 12 bases. This CDR3 is 15 amino acids long. Germline CDR1 is SNHLY and CDR2 is FYNNEI. The CDR3 DNA follows: TGTGCCAGCAGTGAAAGGGGGAGGGGAACAGATACGCAGTATTTT. Protein sequence: CASSERGRGTDTQYF.

The rearrangement joins TRBV2 to TRBJ1-1; D is undetermined. Trimming stripped 4 bases from V and 1 base from J, with 16 bases between. CDR3 size: 16 residues. The germline gives CDR1 SNHLY, CDR2 FYNNEI. CDR3 protein: CASSAASFRSNTEAFF. CDR3 nucleotides: TGTGCCAGCAGTGCGGCCTCGTTTAGGTCGAACACTGAAGCTTTCTTT.

The rearrangement links TRBV7-9 to TRBJ2-5; D remains ambiguous. The CDR3 loop spans 13 amino acids. Trimming left V 3 bases short and J 3 bases short, with 8 bases between. Germline V gives CDR1 SEHNR, CDR2 FQNEAQ (reference sequence). The chain's CDR3 is CASSFAGEETQYF. In nucleotides, the CDR3 is TGTGCCAGCAGCTTTGCTGGGGAAGAGACCCAGTACTTC.

The V call is TRBV7-2, the J call TRBJ2-5; D unresolved. The CDR3 sequence is 15 residues long. V dropped 2 bases and J dropped 5 bases, with 15 bases sitting between them. Germline CDR1 is SGHTA and CDR2 is FQGNSA. CDR3 in amino acids: CASSLMAAYRETQYF. CDR3 DNA sequence: TGTGCCAGCAGCTTAATGGCGGCCTACCGTGAGACCCAGTACTTC.

The chain joins TRBV10-3 to TRBJ2-3; 8 positions agree with TRBD2. The V segment lost 8 bases and the J segment 4 bases; nucleotides outside the gene matches: 5. Germline loops: CDR1 ENHRY, CDR2 SYGVKD. CDR3 size: 13 residues. The CDR3, as DNA: TGTGCCATCGGCGGGGGGCAATCAGATACGCAGTATTTT. Amino acids: CAIGGGQSDTQYF.

This clone was counted a few times. The chain has TRBV5-1 and TRBJ1-1, with D possibly being TRBD1 (5 bases). This CDR3 is 11 amino acids long. CDR1 is SGHRS, CDR2 YFSETQ, per germline. Trimming cost V 5 bases and J 7 bases, with 9 bases left between them. The CDR3 DNA follows: TGCGCCAGCAGTTTTGACAGTGAAGCTTTCTTT. The encoded protein is CASSFDSEAFF.

This chain connects TRBV7-8 to TRBJ2-5; the D gene is possibly TRBD2 (7 bases). The ends were cut back, 5 bases at V and 3 bases at J, with 19 bases in the middle. The germline gives CDR1 SGHVS, CDR2 FQNEAQ. The CDR3 extends over 16 amino acids. The CDR3 DNA reads TGTGCCAGCAGCCTACCCTTGGGCGGGGGCAAAGAGACCCAGTACTTC. Translating it yields CASSLPLGGGKETQYF.

The genes are TRBV6-5 and TRBJ2-7; possibly TRBD1 or TRBD2 for D (5 bases each). Germline V CDR1 and CDR2: MNHEY, SVGAGI. This CDR3 comprises 13 residues. V was shortened by 8 bases and J by 3 bases, with 14 bases between the two germline ends. CDR3 sequence: CASEGRADYEQYF. The CDR3 DNA reads as TGTGCCAGCGAGGGCAGGGCCGACTACGAGCAGTACTTC.

The chain recombines TRBV4-2 with TRBJ1-2; 9 bases line up with TRBD1. CDR1 is LGHNA, CDR2 YNFKEQ, per germline. The CDR3 length is 15 residues. V shed 1 base and J 2 bases; nucleotides not matched to a gene: 2. CDR3 region: CASSQAGQGNYGYTF. The CDR3 DNA reads as TGTGCCAGCAGCCAAGCGGGACAGGGAAACTATGGCTACACCTTC.

The chain recombines TRBV5-4 with TRBJ2-1; D is possibly TRBD1 or TRBD2 (6 bases each). The V end lost 0 bases, the J end lost 9 bases, and 13 bases lay between the germline ends. CDR3 length equals 14 residues. Germline CDR1 and CDR2: SGHNT and YYREEE (reference sequence). Here the CDR3 reads CASSLVSGAGEQFF. CDR3 DNA sequence: TGTGCCAGCAGCTTGGTTTCGGGGGCGGGTGAGCAGTTCTTC. The variable domain in full, with the rest retrieved from reference TRBV5-4 and TRBJ2-1, is ETGVTQSPTHLIKTRGQQVTLRCSSQSGHNTVSWYQQALGQGPQFIFQYYREEENGRGNFPPRFSGLQFPNYSSELNVNALELDDSALYLCASSLVSGAGEQFFGPGTRLTVL.

The CDR3 nucleotides read TGTGCCAGCAGCTTAGGACTAGCGGGGATCTCCTACGAGCAGTACTTC. It encodes CASSLGLAGISYEQYF. The chain uses TRBV13 and TRBJ2-7, with 10 bases aligning to TRBD2. CDR1 is PRHDT, CDR2 FYEKMQ, per germline (reference sequence). Trimming took 0 bases from V and 0 from J; bases not matched to a gene: 2. This CDR3 has 16 residues.

The V gene is TRBV7-2, the J gene TRBJ2-1, with TRBD2 matching over 9 bases. The J segment lost 10 bases and the V segment lost 5 bases, leaving 12 bases of the junction unmatched. The germline V gene has CDR1 SGHTA and CDR2 FQGNSA. The CDR3 sequence is 15 residues long. This CDR3 reads CASSPISGGPGEQFF. In DNA, the CDR3 is TGTGCCAGCAGCCCAATAAGCGGGGGGCCGGGGGAGCAGTTCTTC.

The chain recombines TRBV5-1 with TRBJ1-4; D gene uncertain. Germline V gene data show CDR1 as SGHRS and CDR2 as YFSETQ. There are 14 residues in the CDR3. V was cut by 0 bases and J by 11 bases, with 14 bases left in between. CDR3 protein: CASSLGEVAEKLFF. CDR3 DNA: TGCGCCAGCAGCTTGGGGGAGGTCGCGGAGAAACTGTTTTTT.

CDR3 amino acids: CASRQTGGPYEQYF. Here the CDR3 DNA reads TGTGCCAGTAGACAGACAGGGGGCCCATACGAGCAGTACTTC. The V call is TRBV19, the J call TRBJ2-7; 10 nucleotides align to TRBD1. The CDR3 loop spans 14 amino acids. Germline-derived CDR1 and CDR2 are LNHDA and SQIVND (reference sequence). V shed 6 bases and J 4 bases; nucleotides not matched to a gene: 6.

The V call is TRBV9, the J call TRBJ2-2; D unclear. CDR3 length equals 13 residues. Germline V CDR1 and CDR2: SGDLS, YYNGEE. Trimming took 3 bases from V and 6 from J, leaving 9 bases between them. For the CDR3, the DNA is TGTGCCAGCAGCGCGTTAAGGGCCGGGGAGCTGTTTTTT. Its translation: CASSALRAGELFF.

This clone came up once. The rearrangement uses TRBV10-1 and TRBJ2-4, with D hard to call. Germline loops: CDR1 WNHNN, CDR2 SYGVQD (reference sequence). The CDR3 extends over 15 amino acids. Trimming removed 2 bases from V and 0 bases from J, with 8 bases in between. As DNA, the CDR3 is TGCGCCAGCAGTGAGGGCGAAATAGCCAAAAACATTCAGTACTTC. Its translation is CASSEGEIAKNIQYF.

The rearrangement uses TRBV5-5 and TRBJ1-2, with a possible D match to TRBD1 (5 bases). V lost 4 bases and J 3 bases, leaving 16 bases between the germline ends. CDR1 SGHKS and CDR2 YYEKEE come from the germline V gene (reference sequence). The CDR3 has 15 amino acids. The CDR3 spells CASSAGRQIHYGYTF. The CDR3 DNA is TGTGCCAGCAGCGCAGGGAGGCAGATTCACTATGGCTACACCTTC. The entire variable domain, with the rest obtained from reference TRBV5-5 and TRBJ1-2, is as follows: DAGVTQSPTHLIKTRGQQVTLRCSPISGHKSVSWYQQVLGQGPQFIFQYYEKEERGRGNFPDRFSARQFPNYSSELNVNALLLGDSALYLCASSAGRQIHYGYTFGSGTRLTVV.

About this clone itself: This specimen includes other DNA sequences encoding the same CDR3. The chain combines TRBV6-6 with TRBJ1-6; 10 nucleotides line up with TRBD1. CDR1 and CDR2 (germline): MNHNY, SVGAGI (reference sequence). J gave up 8 bases and V 10 bases, and 11 bases lay outside the gene matches. This CDR3 comprises 15 residues. In nucleotides, the CDR3 is TGTGCCACCGAACGAGGACAGGGGGAGGATTCACCCCTCCACTTT. Translated: CATERGQGEDSPLHF.

This chain uses TRBV20-1 with TRBJ2-3; D might be TRBD2 (5 bases). CDR1 is DFQATT, CDR2 SNEGSKA, per germline (reference sequence). The V end lost 4 bases, the J end lost 4 bases, and 6 bases lay between the germline ends. This CDR3 contains 11 residues. CDR3: CSANGADTQYF. In DNA form, the CDR3 reads TGCAGTGCTAACGGGGCAGATACGCAGTATTTT.

The rearrangement links TRBV11-2 to TRBJ2-5; TRBD2 matches 12 bases. The CDR3 extends over 17 amino acids. With V trimmed by 5 bases and J by 0 bases, 7 bases remained unmatched. Germline values: CDR1 SGHAT, CDR2 FQNNGV. CDR3: CASSLRTSGAHQETQYF. The CDR3 nucleotides read TGTGCCAGCAGCCTACGGACTAGCGGGGCCCACCAAGAGACCCAGTACTTC.

This chain connects TRBV19 to TRBJ1-2; TRBD1 might be the D (5 bases). Trimming pared 5 bases from V and 9 bases from J, leaving 22 bases between. CDR1 LNHDA and CDR2 SQIVND come from the germline V gene (reference sequence). The CDR3 has 15 amino acids. CDR3 amino acids: CASSPRPRDGSRYTF. CDR3 sequence (DNA): TGTGCCAGTAGTCCCAGACCCCGGGACGGAAGTCGCTACACCTTC.